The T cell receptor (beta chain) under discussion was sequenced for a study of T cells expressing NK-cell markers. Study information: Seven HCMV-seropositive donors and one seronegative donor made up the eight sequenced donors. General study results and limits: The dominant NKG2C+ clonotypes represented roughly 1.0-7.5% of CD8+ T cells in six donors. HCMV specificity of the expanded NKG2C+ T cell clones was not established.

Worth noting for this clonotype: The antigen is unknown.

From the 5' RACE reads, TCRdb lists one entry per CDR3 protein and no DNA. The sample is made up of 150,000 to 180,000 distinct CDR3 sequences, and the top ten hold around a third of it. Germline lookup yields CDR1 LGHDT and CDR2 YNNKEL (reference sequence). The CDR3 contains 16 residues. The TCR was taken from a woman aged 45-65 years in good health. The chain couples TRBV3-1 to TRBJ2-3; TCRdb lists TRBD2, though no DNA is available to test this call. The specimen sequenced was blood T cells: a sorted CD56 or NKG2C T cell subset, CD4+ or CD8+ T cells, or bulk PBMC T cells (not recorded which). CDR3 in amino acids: CASSLQLAVPTDTQYF.